This T cell receptor (beta chain) emerged from a study of T-cell memory formation after mild COVID-19. Barcoded TCR alpha and TCR beta cDNA libraries with UMIs came from 5'RACE using constant-segment primers. TCRdb reprocessed the 5' RACE reads via MiXCR and lists one record per CDR3 protein. The table records some 29,000 distinct CDR3 sequences, around 16% of them present only once. This clonotype turned up a few times. Losses at the gene ends were 4 bases for V and 1 base for J; bases not matched to a gene: 5. The CDR3 has 18 amino acids. Germline CDR1 is SGHNT and CDR2 is YENEEA. V gene TRBV11-3 combines with J gene TRBJ2-3, with 16 bases fitting TRBD2. The source material was PBMCs or a T cell subset sorted from them (not recorded which). This TCR came from an adult who had mild COVID-19 (a few samples of this study predate the infection). Cell type and time point are not known. Here the CDR3 DNA reads TGTGCCAGCAGCTCCGGGACTAGCGGGGGGGCCGGCACAGATACGCAGTATTTT. The encoded protein is CASSSGTSGGAGTDTQYF. Complete variable domain (other parts from reference TRBV11-3 and TRBJ2-3): EAGVVQSPRYKIIEKKQPVAFWCNPISGHNTLYWYLQNLGQGPELLIRYENEEAVDDSQLPKDRFSAERLKGVDSTLKIQPAELGDSAVYLCASSSGTSGGAGTDTQYFGPGTRLTVL.